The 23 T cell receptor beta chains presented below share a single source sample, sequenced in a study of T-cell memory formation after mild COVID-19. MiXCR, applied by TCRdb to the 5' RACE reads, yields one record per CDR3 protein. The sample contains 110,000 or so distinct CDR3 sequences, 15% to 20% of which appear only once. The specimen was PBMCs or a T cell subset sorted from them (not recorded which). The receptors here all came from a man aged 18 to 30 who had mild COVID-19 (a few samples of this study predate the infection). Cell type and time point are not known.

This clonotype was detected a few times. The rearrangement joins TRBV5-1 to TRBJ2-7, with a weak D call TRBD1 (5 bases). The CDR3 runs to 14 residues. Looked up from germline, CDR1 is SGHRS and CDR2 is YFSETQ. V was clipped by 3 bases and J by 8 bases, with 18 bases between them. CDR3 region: CASSSGQEVTKQYF. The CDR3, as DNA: TGCGCCAGCAGCTCCGGACAAGAGGTGACCAAGCAGTACTTC. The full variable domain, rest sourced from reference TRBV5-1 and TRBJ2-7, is KAGVTQTPRYLIKTRGQQVTLSCSPISGHRSVSWYQQTPGQGLQFLFEYFSETQRNKGNFPGRFSGRQFSNSRSEMNVSTLELGDSALYLCASSSGQEVTKQYFGPGTRLTVT.

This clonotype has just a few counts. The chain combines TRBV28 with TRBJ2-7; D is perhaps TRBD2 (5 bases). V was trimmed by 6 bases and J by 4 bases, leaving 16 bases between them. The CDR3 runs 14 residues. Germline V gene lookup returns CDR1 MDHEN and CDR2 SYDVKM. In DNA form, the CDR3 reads TGTGCCAGCAGGCCTGCCCTTTCGGGGTACGAGCAGTACGTC. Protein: CASRPALSGYEQYV.

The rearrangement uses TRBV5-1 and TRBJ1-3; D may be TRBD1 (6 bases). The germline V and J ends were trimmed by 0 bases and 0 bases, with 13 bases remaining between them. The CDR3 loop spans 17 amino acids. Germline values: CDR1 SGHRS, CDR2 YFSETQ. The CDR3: CASSLVRGALSGNTIYF. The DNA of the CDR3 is TGCGCCAGCAGCTTGGTACGGGGGGCTCTCTCTGGAAACACCATATATTTT.

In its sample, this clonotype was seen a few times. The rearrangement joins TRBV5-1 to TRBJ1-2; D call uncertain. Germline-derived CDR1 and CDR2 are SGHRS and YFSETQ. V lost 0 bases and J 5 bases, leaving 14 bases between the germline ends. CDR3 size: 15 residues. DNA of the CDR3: TGCGCCAGCAGCTTGGTTAGTTACGGGAATTATGGCTACACCTTC. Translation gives CASSLVSYGNYGYTF.

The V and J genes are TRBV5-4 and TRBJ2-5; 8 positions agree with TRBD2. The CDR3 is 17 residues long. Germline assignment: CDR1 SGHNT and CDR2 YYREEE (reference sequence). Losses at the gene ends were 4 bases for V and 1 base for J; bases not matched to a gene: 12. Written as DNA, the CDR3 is TGTGCCAGCAGCCCCGGAGGAGCGGGGGCCTTCCAAGAGACCCAGTACTTC. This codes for CASSPGGAGAFQETQYF.

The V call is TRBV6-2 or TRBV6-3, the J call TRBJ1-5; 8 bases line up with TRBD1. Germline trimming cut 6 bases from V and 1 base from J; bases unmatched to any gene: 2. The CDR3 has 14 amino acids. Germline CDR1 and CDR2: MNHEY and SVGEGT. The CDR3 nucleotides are TGTGCCAGCAGGAGGACAGGGAGCAATCAGCCCCAGCATTTT. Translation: CASRRTGSNQPQHF.

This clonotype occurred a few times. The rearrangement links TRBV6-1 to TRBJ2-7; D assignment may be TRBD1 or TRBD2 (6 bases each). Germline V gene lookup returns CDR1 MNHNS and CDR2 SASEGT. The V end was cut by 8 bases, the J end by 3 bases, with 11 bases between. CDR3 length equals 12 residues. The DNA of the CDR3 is TGTGCCAGCTCCCGGGGGCTCTACGAGCAGTACGTC. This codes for CASSRGLYEQYV.

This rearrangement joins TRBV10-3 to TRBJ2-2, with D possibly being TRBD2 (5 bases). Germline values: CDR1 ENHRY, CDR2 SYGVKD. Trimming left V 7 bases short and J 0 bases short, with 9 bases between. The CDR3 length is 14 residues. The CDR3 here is CAINGAANTGELFF. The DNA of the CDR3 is TGTGCCATCAACGGAGCGGCGAACACCGGGGAGCTGTTTTTT.

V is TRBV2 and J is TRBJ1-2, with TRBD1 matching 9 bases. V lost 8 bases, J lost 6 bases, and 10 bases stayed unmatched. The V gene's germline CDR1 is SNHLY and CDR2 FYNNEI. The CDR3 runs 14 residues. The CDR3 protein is CASGRQGVYDGYTF. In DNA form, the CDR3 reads TGTGCCAGCGGTCGACAGGGGGTGTATGATGGCTACACCTTC.

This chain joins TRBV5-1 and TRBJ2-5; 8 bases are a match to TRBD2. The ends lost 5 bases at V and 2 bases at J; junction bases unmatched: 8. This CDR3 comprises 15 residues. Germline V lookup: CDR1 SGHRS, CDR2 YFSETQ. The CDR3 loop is CASRLNAGGQETQYF. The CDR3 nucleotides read TGCGCCAGCAGGTTGAATGCGGGGGGACAAGAGACCCAGTACTTC.

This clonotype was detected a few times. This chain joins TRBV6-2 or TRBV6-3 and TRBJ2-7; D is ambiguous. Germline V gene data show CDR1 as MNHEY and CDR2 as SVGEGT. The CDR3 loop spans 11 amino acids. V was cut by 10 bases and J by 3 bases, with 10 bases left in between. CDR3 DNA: TGTGCCACCAGAGAGAACTACGAGCAGTACGTC. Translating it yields CATRENYEQYV.

The CDR3 here is CASSYSMADITDTQYF. The CDR3 coding sequence is TGTGCCAGCAGTTACTCGATGGCAGACATCACAGATACGCAGTATTTT. This chain links TRBV6-5 with TRBJ2-3; D not certain. The V and J ends lost 0 bases and 2 bases respectively, with 12 bases between them. The germline V gene encodes CDR1 MNHEY and CDR2 SVGAGI. The CDR3 sequence is 16 residues long.

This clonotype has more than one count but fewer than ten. CDR3 region: CASSILGSLDSNQPQHF. The CDR3 region has the DNA TGTGCCAGCAGTATTCTGGGGAGCCTTGATAGCAATCAGCCCCAGCATTTT. This chain uses TRBV6-1 with TRBJ1-5, with D hard to call. This CDR3 contains 17 residues. Looked up from germline, CDR1 is MNHNS and CDR2 is SASEGT. Trimming took off 5 bases at V and 0 bases at J, with 17 bases between the two ends.

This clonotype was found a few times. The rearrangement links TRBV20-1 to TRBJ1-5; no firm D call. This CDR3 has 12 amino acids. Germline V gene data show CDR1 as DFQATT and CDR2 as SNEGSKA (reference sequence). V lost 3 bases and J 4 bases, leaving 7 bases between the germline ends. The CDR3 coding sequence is TGCAGTGCTAGTAGGCAGAATCAGCCCCAGCATTTT. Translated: CSASRQNQPQHF.

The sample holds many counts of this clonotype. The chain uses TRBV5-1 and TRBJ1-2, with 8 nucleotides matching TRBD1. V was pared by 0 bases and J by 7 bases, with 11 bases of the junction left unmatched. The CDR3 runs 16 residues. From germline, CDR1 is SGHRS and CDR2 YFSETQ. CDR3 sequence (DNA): TGCGCCAGCAGCTTGGTTGCCGGACAGGGTTATAGTGGCTACACCTTC. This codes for CASSLVAGQGYSGYTF.

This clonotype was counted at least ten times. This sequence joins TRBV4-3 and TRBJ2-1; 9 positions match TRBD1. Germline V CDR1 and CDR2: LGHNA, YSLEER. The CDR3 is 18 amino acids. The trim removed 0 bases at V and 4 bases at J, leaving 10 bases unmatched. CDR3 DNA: TGCGCCAGCAGCCAAGACAACAGGGGGCCGCGAGGGTACAATGAGCAGTTCTTC. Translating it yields CASSQDNRGPRGYNEQFF.

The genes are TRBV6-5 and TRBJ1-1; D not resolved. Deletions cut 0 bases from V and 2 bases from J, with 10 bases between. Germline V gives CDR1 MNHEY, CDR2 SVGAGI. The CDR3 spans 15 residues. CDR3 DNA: TGTGCCAGCAGTTACTCGGCAGCGAGAAACACTGAAGCTTTCTTT. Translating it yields CASSYSAARNTEAFF.

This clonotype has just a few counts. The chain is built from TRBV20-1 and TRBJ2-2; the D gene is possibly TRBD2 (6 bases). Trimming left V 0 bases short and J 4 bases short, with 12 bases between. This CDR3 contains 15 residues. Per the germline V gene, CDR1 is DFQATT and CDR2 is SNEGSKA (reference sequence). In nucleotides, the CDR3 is TGCAGTGCTAGAGATAGGAGGGTCGGCACCGGGGAGCTGTTTTTT. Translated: CSARDRRVGTGELFF.

This CDR3 is CASRDGPYEQYV. The CDR3 bases are TGTGCCAGCCGGGACGGTCCCTACGAGCAGTACGTC. The genes are TRBV6-1 and TRBJ2-7, with D perhaps assigned TRBD1 or TRBD2 (5 bases each). The CDR3 length is 12 residues. Germline V gene sequence: CDR1 MNHNS, CDR2 SASEGT. Between the trimmed V and J ends, which lost 8 bases and 2 bases, there was a span of 10 bases.

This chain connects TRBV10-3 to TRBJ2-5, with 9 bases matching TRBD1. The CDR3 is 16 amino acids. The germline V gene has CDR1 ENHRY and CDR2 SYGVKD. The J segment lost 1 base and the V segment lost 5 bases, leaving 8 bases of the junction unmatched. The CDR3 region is CAISSPGTGLQETQYF. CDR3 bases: TGTGCCATCAGTTCCCCGGGGACAGGGCTCCAAGAGACCCAGTACTTC.

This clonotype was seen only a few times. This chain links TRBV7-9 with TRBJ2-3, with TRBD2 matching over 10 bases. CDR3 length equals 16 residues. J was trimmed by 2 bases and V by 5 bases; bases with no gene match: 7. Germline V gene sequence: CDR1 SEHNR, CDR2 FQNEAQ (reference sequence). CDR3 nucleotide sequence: TGTGCCAGCAGCCACCCTAGCGGGGGCCCCACAGATACGCAGTATTTT. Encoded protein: CASSHPSGGPTDTQYF.

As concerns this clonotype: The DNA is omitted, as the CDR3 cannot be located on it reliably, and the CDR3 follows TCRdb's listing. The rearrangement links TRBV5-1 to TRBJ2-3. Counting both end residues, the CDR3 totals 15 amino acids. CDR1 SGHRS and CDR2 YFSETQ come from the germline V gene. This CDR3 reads CASSFGQGATDTQYF.

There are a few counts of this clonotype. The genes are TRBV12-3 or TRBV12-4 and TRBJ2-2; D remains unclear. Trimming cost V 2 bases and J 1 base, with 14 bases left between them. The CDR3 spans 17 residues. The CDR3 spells CASSLPRPGRNTGELFF. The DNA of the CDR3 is TGTGCCAGCAGTTTACCACGTCCCGGACGGAACACCGGGGAGCTGTTTTTT.